The present T cell receptor (beta chain) was sequenced within a study of cytomegalovirus exposure and HLA in healthy donors. Study-level background: Early on, a data release was issued that held approximately 78 million unique TCRs from HLA-typed donors. Within the Caucasian-associated ancestry cluster were around 81% of the 398 genotyped donors. Study outcomes and limitations: Researchers reported in a later analysis that a missense DCLRE1C variant was tied to TCR beta V- and J-gene trimming.

PCR employed 60 Vbeta and 13 Jbeta primers. Profiling relied on immunoSEQ multiplex PCR, and the TCRdb table lists in-frame clones only, not all of them. The sample holds under 200,000 clones, approximately 71% seen once. Concerning this clone: The target antigen is unknown.

Healthy donors of bone marrow made up the group. The CDR3 length is 14 residues. Between the trimmed V and J ends, which lost 2 bases and 8 bases, there was a span of 12 bases. Per the germline V gene, CDR1 is SGHVS and CDR2 is FQNEAQ. Input material: PBMCs. The sequence was collected from a male donor in good health and CMV-seronegative. The V and J genes are TRBV7-8 and TRBJ2-2, with D unresolved. CDR3 loop: CASSLNAGGGELFF. CDR3 DNA sequence: TGTGCCAGCAGCTTAAACGCCGGCGGAGGGGAGCTGTTTTTT.